The entry below describes one TCR beta chain. The antigen is undetermined. The entry originates in a study of T cell responses to AZD1222 COVID-19 vaccine. Regarding the study as a whole: Donors, mostly white British, included more females; clonal diversity was possibly underestimated.

V shed 4 bases, J shed 6 bases, and the junction held 4 bases outside the gene matches. This CDR3 is 13 amino acids long. Looked up from germline, CDR1 is SGHAT and CDR2 is FQNNGV. The table came from immunoSEQ multiplex PCR; TCRdb's copy has only in-frame clones and leaves some out. Among 95,000 to 100,000 clones, less than 90% were seen once, and the ten largest hold 16%. The source was peripheral blood, collected on day 0 of AZD1222 vaccination. This TCR derives from an adult in good health. The chain combines TRBV11-2 with TRBJ1-2; 8 nucleotides line up with TRBD1. CDR3 bases: TGTGCCAGCAGCTCCGGACAGGGCCATGGCTACACCTTC. Its translation: CASSSGQGHGYTF.